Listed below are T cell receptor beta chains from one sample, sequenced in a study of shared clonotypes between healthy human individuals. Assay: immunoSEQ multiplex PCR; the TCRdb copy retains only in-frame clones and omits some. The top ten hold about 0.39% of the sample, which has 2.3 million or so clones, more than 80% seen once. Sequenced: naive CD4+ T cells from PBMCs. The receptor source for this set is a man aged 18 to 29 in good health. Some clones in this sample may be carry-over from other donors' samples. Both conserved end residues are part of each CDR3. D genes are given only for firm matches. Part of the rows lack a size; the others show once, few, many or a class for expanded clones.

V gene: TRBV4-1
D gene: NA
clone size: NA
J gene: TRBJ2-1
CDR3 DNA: TGCGCCAGCAGCCAAGGGACAGTCTCCTACAATGAGCAGTTCTTC
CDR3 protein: CASSQGTVSYNEQFF

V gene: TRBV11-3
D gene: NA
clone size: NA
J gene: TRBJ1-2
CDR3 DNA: TGTGCCAGCAGCTGGCCCCGGGGGTGGTCTGGCTACACCTTC
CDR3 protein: CASSWPRGWSGYTF

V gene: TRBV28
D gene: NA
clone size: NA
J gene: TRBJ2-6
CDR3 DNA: TGTGCCAGCAGGGCCGGGGGCTCTGGGGCCAACGTCCTGACTTTC
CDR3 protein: CASRAGGSGANVLTF

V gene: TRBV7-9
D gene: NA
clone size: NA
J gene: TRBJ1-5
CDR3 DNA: TGTGCCAGCAGCTTAGAAGGTGGCACCAATCAGCCCCAGCATTTT
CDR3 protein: CASSLEGGTNQPQHF

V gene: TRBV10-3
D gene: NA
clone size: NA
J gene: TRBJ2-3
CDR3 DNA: TGTGCCATCAAGTCGGGGGAGCGAGATACGCAGTATTTT
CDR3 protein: CAIKSGERDTQYF

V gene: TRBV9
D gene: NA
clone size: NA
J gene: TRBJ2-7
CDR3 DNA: TGTGCCAGCAGCGTATCCCCGGACACCTCATACGAGCAGTACTTC
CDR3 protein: CASSVSPDTSYEQYF

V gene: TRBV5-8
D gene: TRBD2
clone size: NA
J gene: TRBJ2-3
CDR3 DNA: TGTGCCAGCAGCCCTGGTCCGGGCGGGAGGGAACGCACAGATACGCAGTATTTT
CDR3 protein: CASSPGPGGRERTDTQYF

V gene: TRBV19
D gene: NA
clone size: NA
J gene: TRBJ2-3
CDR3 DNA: TGTGCCAGTAGTATCAGCGCGGGGGCGGGAGATACGCAGTATTTT
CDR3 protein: CASSISAGAGDTQYF

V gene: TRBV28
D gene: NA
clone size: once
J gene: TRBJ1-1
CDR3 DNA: TGTGCCAGCATTTCCACCGGGAACACTGAAGCTTTCTTT
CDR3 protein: CASISTGNTEAFF

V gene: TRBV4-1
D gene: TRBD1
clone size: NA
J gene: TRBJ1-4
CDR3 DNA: TGCGCCAGCAGCCCCCACCGCATACAGGACAGGGGAGAAGAAACTAATGAAAAACTGTTTTTT
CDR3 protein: CASSPHRIQDRGEETNEKLFF

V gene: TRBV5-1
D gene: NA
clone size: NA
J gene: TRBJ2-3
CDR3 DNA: TGCGCCAGCAGCTTGTTTTTCCAGGTAGCTGATACGCAGTATTTT
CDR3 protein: CASSLFFQVADTQYF

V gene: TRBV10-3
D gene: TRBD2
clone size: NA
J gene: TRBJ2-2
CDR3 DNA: TGTGCCATCATGGGGACTAGCGGTAACACCGGGGAGCTGTTTTTT
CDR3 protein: CAIMGTSGNTGELFF

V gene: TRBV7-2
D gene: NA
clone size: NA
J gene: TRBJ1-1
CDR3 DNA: TGTGCCAGCAGCTTAGGTCCGGGGAAAAACACTGAAGCTTTCTTT
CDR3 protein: CASSLGPGKNTEAFF

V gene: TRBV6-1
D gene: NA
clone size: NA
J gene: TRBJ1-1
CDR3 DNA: TGTGCCAGCAGGCAATTCAGGGAGGTGAACACTGAAGCTTTCTTT
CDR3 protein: CASRQFREVNTEAFF

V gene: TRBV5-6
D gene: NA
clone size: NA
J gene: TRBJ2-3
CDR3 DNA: TGTGCCAGCAGCTTGCTAGCGAGCACAGATACGCAGTATTTT
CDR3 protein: CASSLLASTDTQYF

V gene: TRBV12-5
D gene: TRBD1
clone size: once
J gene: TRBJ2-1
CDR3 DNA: TGTGCTAGTGGTTTAGGGAGGACAGGGAACAACGAGCAGTTCTTC
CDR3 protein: CASGLGRTGNNEQFF

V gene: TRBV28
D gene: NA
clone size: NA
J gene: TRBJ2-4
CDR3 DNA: TGTGCCAGCACCCCCAGTGAGGGCCTAGCCAAAAACATTCAGTACTTC
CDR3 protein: CASTPSEGLAKNIQYF

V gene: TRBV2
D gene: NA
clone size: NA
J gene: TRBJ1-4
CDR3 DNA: TGTGCCAGCACCCCTAGCAGGGGTAATGAAAAACTGTTTTTT
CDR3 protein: CASTPSRGNEKLFF

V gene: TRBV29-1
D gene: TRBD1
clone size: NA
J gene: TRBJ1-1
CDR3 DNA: TGCAGCGTTGAGAAGGGAAAGGGGGCGAGTCGTGGTAACACTGAAGCTTTCTTT
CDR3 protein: CSVEKGKGASRGNTEAFF

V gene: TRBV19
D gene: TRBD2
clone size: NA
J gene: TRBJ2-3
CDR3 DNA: TGTGCCACCTTCGGGACTAGCGGGAGCACAGATACGCAGTATTTT
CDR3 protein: CATFGTSGSTDTQYF

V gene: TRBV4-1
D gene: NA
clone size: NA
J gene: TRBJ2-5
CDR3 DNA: TGCGCCAGCAGCCCAGCAGGGTACCAAGAGACCCAGTACTTC
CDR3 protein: CASSPAGYQETQYF

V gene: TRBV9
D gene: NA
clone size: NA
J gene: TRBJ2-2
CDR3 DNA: TGTGCCAGCAGCGTAGCTTCCGGGAACACCGGGGAGCTGTTTTTT
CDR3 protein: CASSVASGNTGELFF

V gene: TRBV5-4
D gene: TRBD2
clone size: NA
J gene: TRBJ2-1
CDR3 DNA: TGTGCCAGCTCCGGACTAGCGCCTGAGCAGTTCTTC
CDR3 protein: CASSGLAPEQFF

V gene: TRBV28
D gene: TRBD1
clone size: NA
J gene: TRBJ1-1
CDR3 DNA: TGTGCCAGCAGATCGACGTCAGGGGGCGGGGGAACTGAAGCTTTCTTT
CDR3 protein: CASRSTSGGGGTEAFF

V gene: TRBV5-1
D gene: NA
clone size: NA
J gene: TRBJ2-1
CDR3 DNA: TGCGCCACCTCCATCGCACTAGCCCCTTATTCGGATGAGCAGTTCTTC
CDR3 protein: CATSIALAPYSDEQFF

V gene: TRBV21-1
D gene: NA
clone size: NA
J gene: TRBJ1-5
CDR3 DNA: TGTGCCAGCGTCGGACAGCCCCAGCATTTT
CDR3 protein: CASVGQPQHF

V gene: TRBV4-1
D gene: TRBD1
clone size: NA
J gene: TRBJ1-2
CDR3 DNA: TGCGCCAGCAGCAAGCAGGGGGTTGATGGCTACACCTTC
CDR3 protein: CASSKQGVDGYTF

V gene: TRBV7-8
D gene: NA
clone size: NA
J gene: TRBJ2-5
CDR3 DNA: TGTGCCAGCAGCTCATCCTCGATAGGGGGTATTGGGGAGACCCAGTACTTC
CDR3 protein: CASSSSSIGGIGETQYF

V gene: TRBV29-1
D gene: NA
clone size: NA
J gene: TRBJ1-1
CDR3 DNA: TGCAGCGTCCGCCGGGGCTTAGGGGACACTGAAGCTTTCTTT
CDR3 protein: CSVRRGLGDTEAFF

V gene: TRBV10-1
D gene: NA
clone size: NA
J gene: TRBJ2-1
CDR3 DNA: TGCGCCAGTCACCGGGGAGGCTCCTACAATGAGCAGTTCTTC
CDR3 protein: CASHRGGSYNEQFF

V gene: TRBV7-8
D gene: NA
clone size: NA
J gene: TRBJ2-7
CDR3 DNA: TGTGCCAGCAGCTTAGGGGTGCGATGGTCCTACGAGCAGTACTTC
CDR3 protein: CASSLGVRWSYEQYF